This TCR beta chain comes out of a study of blood T cells in healthy people across ages. Study-wide points: The recorded TCR beta diversity per million T cells decreased in a roughly linear manner with age.

As for this clonotype: What it binds is unknown.

Germline V gene sequence: CDR1 DFQATT, CDR2 SNEGSKA (reference sequence). The V end lost 5 bases, the J end lost 4 bases, and 11 bases lay between the germline ends. The CDR3 length is 13 residues. Primers used in a second PCR of roughly 6 to 11 cycles were a sample-barcoded 5' primer and a J-beta primer mix. TCRdb processed the 5' RACE reads anew with MiXCR; each CDR3 protein has one entry. The sample includes roughly 700,000 distinct CDR3 sequences, around 48% of them seen just once. Sequenced input: blood. The TCR sequence derives from a woman aged 60-75 years in good health. The rearrangement links TRBV20-1 to TRBJ1-4, with D possibly matching TRBD1 (5 bases). The CDR3 sequence: CSARQPNNEKLFF. CDR3 DNA: TGCAGTGCTCGACAGCCGAATAATGAAAAACTGTTTTTT.